The 32 T cell receptor beta chains below all came from one sample that was sequenced in a study of blood T cells in healthy people across ages. A second PCR of roughly 7 to 11 cycles used a sample-barcoded 5' primer and a J-beta primer mix. TCRdb reprocessed the 5' RACE reads via MiXCR and lists one record per CDR3 protein. The data contain roughly 1,300,000 distinct CDR3 sequences, roughly 60% of them singletons. The sample comprised blood. Source of these receptors: a man aged 18 to 30 in good health.

This clonotype appeared a single time. The rearrangement joins TRBV12-3 or TRBV12-4 to TRBJ2-2; no clear D. CDR3 length: 12 amino acids. V lost 3 bases to trimming and J lost 10 bases, with 9 bases between them. The CDR3 is CASSFVLEELFF. The CDR3 coding sequence is TGTGCCAGCAGTTTCGTACTGGAGGAGCTGTTTTTT.

The chain couples TRBV9 to TRBJ2-1, with TRBD1 identical over 8 bases. CDR1 and CDR2 from the germline V gene are SGDLS and YYNGEE. The V gene end was trimmed by 3 bases and the J gene end by 10 bases; junction bases not matched to a gene: 12. The CDR3 consists of 15 residues. CDR3 in DNA: TGTGCCAGCAGCGCAGGGGGCCACAGAGCGGCCGAGCAGTTCTTC. Amino acids: CASSAGGHRAAEQFF.

The chain is built from TRBV10-3 and TRBJ2-5; possibly TRBD2 for D (5 bases). The J call is uncertain, as TRBJ2-7 better fits the DNA end. The CDR3 has 14 amino acids. The germline V gene encodes CDR1 ENHRY and CDR2 SYGVKD. For the CDR3, the DNA is TGTGCCATCAGTGACCGGGATAGGCGCTACGAGCAGTACTTC. It translates to CAISDRDRRYEQYF.

This rearrangement joins TRBV27 to TRBJ2-4; no clear D. The DNA end lines up better with TRBJ2-7; the J call may be wrong. The CDR3 extends over 16 amino acids. Germline V gives CDR1 MNHEY, CDR2 SMNVEV (reference sequence). CDR3 in amino acids: CASSSLQHEMDYEQYF. The CDR3 DNA reads as TGTGCCAGCAGTTCGTTGCAGCATGAAATGGACTACGAGCAGTACTTC.

This clonotype occurred a few times. The chain joins TRBV2 to TRBJ2-6, with TRBD1 as a possible D gene (6 bases). The CDR3 is made up of 18 amino acids. V dropped 6 bases and J dropped 2 bases, with 20 bases sitting between them. Germline V gene sequence: CDR1 SNHLY, CDR2 FYNNEI. The CDR3 loop is CASSPPLRTGTGANVLTF. The CDR3 DNA follows: TGTGCCAGCAGCCCCCCACTAAGAACAGGGACTGGGGCCAACGTCCTGACTTTC.

The V gene is TRBV9, the J gene TRBJ2-2; TRBD1 matches 7 bases. Trimming removed 0 bases from V and 10 bases from J; junction bases left unmatched: 6. Germline V gives CDR1 SGDLS, CDR2 YYNGEE. The CDR3 extends over 14 amino acids. The CDR3 region is CASSVGPGTEELFF. The CDR3 coding sequence is TGTGCCAGCAGCGTAGGTCCCGGGACAGAGGAGCTGTTTTTT.

This chain joins TRBV4-1 and TRBJ2-3; D is possibly TRBD2 (5 bases). The CDR3 consists of 13 residues. Germline CDR1 and CDR2: MGHRA and YSYEKL. Trimming pared 6 bases from V and 6 bases from J, leaving 13 bases between. CDR3 region: CASSKAAGDTQYF. The DNA of the CDR3 is TGCGCCAGCAGTAAAGCGGCTGGGGATACGCAGTATTTT.

CDR3 protein: CASSLARRDEQYF. The CDR3 bases are TGCGCCAGCAGCTTGGCCAGGAGGGACGAGCAGTACTTC. The rearrangement uses TRBV5-1 and TRBJ2-4; possibly TRBD2 for D (6 bases). The DNA end lines up better with TRBJ2-7; the J call may be wrong. This CDR3 region has 13 residues. Per the germline V gene, CDR1 is SGHRS and CDR2 is YFSETQ.

The rearrangement links TRBV15 to TRBJ1-5, with D unclear. This CDR3 has 14 amino acids. Trimming took off 1 base at V and 5 bases at J, with 9 bases between the two ends. CDR1 is LNHNV, CDR2 YYDKDF, per germline (reference sequence). CDR3 DNA sequence: TGTGCCACCAGCAGAGTGGTCGGAGATCAGCCCCAGCATTTT. Its translation: CATSRVVGDQPQHF.

This clonotype was seen only once. The chain is built from TRBV7-9 and TRBJ2-7; no clear D gene. The length of the CDR3 is 16 residues. V lost 6 bases and J lost 1, with 19 bases in between. In germline, CDR1 is SEHNR, CDR2 FQNEAQ (reference sequence). CDR3 sequence (DNA): TGTGCCAGCAGGCCGGGTTGGGCCTCCGGATCCTACGAGCAGTACTTC. This sequence encodes CASRPGWASGSYEQYF.

The chain combines TRBV7-2 with TRBJ1-4, with TRBD1 matching 9 bases. With 5 bases clipped from V and 5 bases from J, the junction kept 6 bases outside the gene matches. Germline CDR1 reads SGHTA; CDR2 reads FQGNSA. The CDR3 has 15 amino acids. Here the CDR3 reads CASSLRTGANEKLFF. DNA for the CDR3: TGTGCCAGCAGCCTCCGGACAGGGGCGAATGAAAAACTGTTTTTT.

This chain joins TRBV12-3 or TRBV12-4 and TRBJ2-7; D gene ambiguous. This CDR3 spans 12 amino acids. V was trimmed by 5 bases and J by 5 bases, leaving 10 bases between them. The CDR3 DNA is TGTGCCAGCAGTGCCGGCCGAGACGAGCAGTACGTC. It specifies CASSAGRDEQYV.

The chain uses TRBV4-2 and TRBJ2-6; 10 nucleotides line up with TRBD2. The CDR3 runs 21 residues. V was clipped by 0 bases and J by 0 bases; unmatched bases: 11. Germline lookup yields CDR1 LGHNA and CDR2 YNFKEQ. CDR3 in amino acids: CASSQESSGGLLDSGANVLTF. The CDR3 coding sequence is TGTGCCAGCAGCCAAGAAAGTAGCGGGGGGCTCTTAGACTCTGGGGCCAACGTCCTGACTTTC.

There are a few counts of this clonotype. This chain uses TRBV6-2 or TRBV6-3 with TRBJ2-5, with 7 nucleotides matching TRBD1. Trimming took 5 bases from V and 4 from J; bases not matched to a gene: 7. This CDR3 is 14 amino acids long. The germline V gene encodes CDR1 MNHEY and CDR2 SVGEGT. CDR3 coding DNA: TGTGCCAGCAGTCCTAATTACAGGGGAGAGACCCAGTACTTC. It specifies CASSPNYRGETQYF.

The chain uses TRBV4-1 and TRBJ2-4, with D uncertain. The DNA end lines up better with TRBJ2-7; the J call may be wrong. The CDR3 is 15 amino acids. The germline gives CDR1 MGHRA, CDR2 YSYEKL. The CDR3 here is CASSQGEGKSYEQYF. The CDR3 nucleotides read TGCGCCAGCAGCCAAGGAGAAGGGAAGAGCTACGAGCAGTACTTC.

This clonotype was recorded a few times. The chain couples TRBV15 to TRBJ2-1; 9 positions agree with TRBD1. The V gene end was trimmed by 2 bases and the J gene end by 6 bases; junction bases not matched to a gene: 8. CDR1 is LNHNV and CDR2 is YYDKDF in the germline V gene (reference sequence). This CDR3 region has 16 residues. CDR3 loop: CATSRPRTGEVNEQFF. CDR3 DNA: TGTGCCACCAGCAGACCCCGGACAGGGGAAGTCAATGAGCAGTTCTTC.

The CDR3 loop reads CSARDVSVPSGANVLTF. CDR3 DNA sequence: TGCAGTGCTAGAGATGTTAGCGTACCCTCTGGGGCCAACGTCCTGACTTTC. V is TRBV20-1 and J is TRBJ2-6; D is perhaps TRBD2 (5 bases). The CDR3 spans 17 residues. Trimming stripped 0 bases from V and 0 bases from J, with 12 bases between. In germline, CDR1 is DFQATT, CDR2 SNEGSKA (reference sequence).

For this clonotype: At one end the junction does not follow the germline gene, possibly because of a read error. V gene TRBV29-1 combines with J gene TRBJ2-4; D gene unclear. Matching the DNA end better, TRBJ2-5 makes the J call doubtful. From germline, CDR1 is SQVTM and CDR2 ANQGSEA. The length of the CDR3 is 11 residues. The CDR3 DNA sequence: TGCGGCGTGGGATGGGAAGAGACCCAGTACTTC. This gives the protein CGVGWEETQYF.

The rearrangement links TRBV20-1 to TRBJ2-1; 7 bases are a match to TRBD1. This CDR3 region has 14 residues. With V trimmed by 2 bases and J by 4 bases, 5 bases remained unmatched. CDR1 is DFQATT, CDR2 SNEGSKA, per germline (reference sequence). DNA for the CDR3: TGCAGTGCTAGATTGGGGACAGTATACAATGAGCAGTTCTTC. Its protein product is CSARLGTVYNEQFF.

The rearrangement links TRBV7-9 to TRBJ2-3; 7 nucleotides line up with TRBD2. Germline lookup yields CDR1 SEHNR and CDR2 FQNEAQ (reference sequence). Trimming took 5 bases from V and 1 from J; bases not matched to a gene: 6. The CDR3 consists of 15 residues. This chain's CDR3 is CASSPRSGGTDTQYF. In DNA form, the CDR3 reads TGTGCCAGCAGCCCCAGGAGCGGGGGCACAGATACGCAGTATTTT.

V is TRBV7-6 and J is TRBJ2-7; D may correspond to TRBD1 or TRBD2 (7 bases each). The CDR3 contains 15 residues. V lost 5 bases and J 3 bases, leaving 17 bases between the germline ends. CDR1 and CDR2 from the germline V gene are SGHVS and FNYEAQ. In nucleotides, the CDR3 is TGTGCCAGCAGCCCGATCAGGGGGGGGATCTACGAGCAGTACTTC. This translates into CASSPIRGGIYEQYF.

This chain joins TRBV15 and TRBJ2-1; D remains ambiguous. Trimming left V 5 bases short and J 5 bases short, with 10 bases between. CDR1 is LNHNV, CDR2 YYDKDF, per germline (reference sequence). The CDR3 loop spans 13 amino acids. The CDR3 nucleotides are TGTGCCACCAGCCGCAGCAGCAACAATGAGCAGTTCTTC. Translation gives CATSRSSNNEQFF.

This clonotype was observed a few times. This rearrangement joins TRBV29-1 to TRBJ2-7, with 11 bases matching TRBD1. This CDR3 contains 11 residues. Germline V gene sequence: CDR1 SQVTM, CDR2 ANQGSEA. Trimming cost V 8 bases and J 5 bases; bases outside gene matches: 2. Here the CDR3 reads CSTGQGDEQYF. The CDR3 DNA follows: TGCAGCACGGGACAGGGGGACGAGCAGTACTTC.

V is TRBV6-2 or TRBV6-3 and J is TRBJ2-1, with 10 positions matching TRBD1. J was trimmed by 4 bases and V by 6 bases; bases with no gene match: 9. CDR1 MNHEY and CDR2 SVGEGT come from the germline V gene. The length of the CDR3 is 16 residues. CDR3 loop: CASSPLGTGAYNEQFF. The CDR3, as DNA: TGTGCCAGCAGCCCCTTAGGGACAGGGGCATACAATGAGCAGTTCTTC.

This clonotype was recorded only once. The chain couples TRBV12-5 to TRBJ1-2; D is unresolved. In germline, CDR1 is LGHNT, CDR2 FRNRAP. The CDR3 is 13 residues long. Trimming removed 8 bases from V and 0 bases from J, with 10 bases in between. CDR3 amino acids: CASLDLANYGYTF. As DNA, the CDR3 is TGTGCTAGTCTCGATTTGGCTAACTATGGCTACACCTTC.

This clonotype has just a few counts. The rearrangement links TRBV6-5 to TRBJ2-5; D unresolved. Germline CDR1 MNHEY, CDR2 SVGAGI. The CDR3 has 16 residues. Trimming removed 2 bases from V and 1 base from J, with 14 bases in between. The CDR3 DNA reads as TGTGCCAGCAGTTACGGAGTCAGGCAACTCCAAGAGACCCAGTACTTC. Residues: CASSYGVRQLQETQYF.

This rearrangement joins TRBV6-6 to TRBJ1-2; D remains ambiguous. CDR1 MNHNY and CDR2 SVGAGI come from the germline V gene (reference sequence). This CDR3 is 12 amino acids long. Trimming removed 3 bases from V and 5 bases from J, with 7 bases in between. The CDR3 DNA reads as TGTGCCAGCAGTTATGGAGAGTATGGCTACACCTTC. Its protein product is CASSYGEYGYTF.

In the case of this clonotype: One junction end does not reproduce the germline sequence, and a read error may be involved. The chain has TRBV12-3 or TRBV12-4 and TRBJ2-7, with 14 bases that match TRBD2. CDR3 length: 17 residues. This chain's CDR3 is CASSLAGLAGAPYEQYF. DNA for the CDR3: TGTGCCAGCAGTCTAGCGGGACTAGCGGGAGCCCCCTACGAGCAGTACTTC.

The chain links TRBV6-6 to TRBJ1-1; a possible D gene is TRBD1 (6 bases). Trimming cost V 5 bases and J 5 bases, with 12 bases left between them. Looked up from germline, CDR1 is MNHNY and CDR2 is SVGAGI (reference sequence). The CDR3 is 13 amino acids. The CDR3 coding sequence is TGTGCCAGCAGTGATACAGGGATGACTGAAGCTTTCTTT. Translation: CASSDTGMTEAFF.

This chain uses TRBV5-1 with TRBJ2-3; 13 positions agree with TRBD2. J was trimmed by 3 bases and V by 6 bases; bases with no gene match: 10. Germline assignment: CDR1 SGHRS and CDR2 YFSETQ. CDR3 length: 17 amino acids. The CDR3 is CASTSGLTSGRTDTQYF. CDR3 DNA sequence: TGCGCCAGCACCTCCGGCCTGACTAGCGGGAGGACAGATACGCAGTATTTT.

The chain employs TRBV27 and TRBJ2-7, with D possibly matching TRBD2 (5 bases). The CDR3 consists of 15 residues. Trimming removed 0 bases at V and 6 bases at J, with 15 bases between. Germline assignment: CDR1 MNHEY and CDR2 SMNVEV (reference sequence). The CDR3 DNA reads TGTGCCAGCAGTTTATCGAAAACTAGTCACTTCGAGCAGTACTTC. This codes for CASSLSKTSHFEQYF.

This clonotype appeared once. CDR3 nucleotides: TGTGCCAGCAGTGTCCCCCATAGCGGGGCCTATTACAATGAGCAGTTCTTC. This encodes CASSVPHSGAYYNEQFF. The chain links TRBV27 to TRBJ2-1; 8 bases fit TRBD2. This CDR3 region has 17 residues. The trim removed 5 bases at V and 4 bases at J, leaving 13 bases unmatched. From germline, CDR1 is MNHEY and CDR2 SMNVEV (reference sequence).